This T cell receptor (beta chain) was profiled in a study of blood T cells in healthy people across ages. Broader study findings: Across the age range, TCR beta diversity per million T cells fell in a roughly linear way.

Combining a sample-barcoded 5' primer with a J-beta primer mix, a second PCR ran for 7 to 11 cycles. Each CDR3 protein gets one entry after TCRdb re-called the 5' RACE reads with MiXCR. This sample carries 500,000 to 650,000 distinct CDR3 sequences, around 27% of them seen once, and the ten largest clones take approximately 4%. This clonotype showed up just a few times. Its antigen is not known. This sample was also put to use in a study of T cells of mothers and their children. That work contributes: Mother-child pairs who were related displayed a slightly higher overlap than unrelated pairs, a difference that was non-significant.

This clonotype was obtained from a boy between 2 and 10 years old in good health. The sample comprised blood.

In nucleotides, the CDR3 is TGTGCCAGCAGTTACTCTTGGACGGAAATGGGCGGGGAGCTGTTTTTT. Translated, it gives CASSYSWTEMGGELFF. V usage is TRBV6-5 and J usage is TRBJ2-2; the D is unclear. CDR3 length: 16 amino acids. Germline V gene sequence: CDR1 MNHEY, CDR2 SVGAGI. The V and J ends lost 0 bases and 7 bases respectively, with 15 bases between them.